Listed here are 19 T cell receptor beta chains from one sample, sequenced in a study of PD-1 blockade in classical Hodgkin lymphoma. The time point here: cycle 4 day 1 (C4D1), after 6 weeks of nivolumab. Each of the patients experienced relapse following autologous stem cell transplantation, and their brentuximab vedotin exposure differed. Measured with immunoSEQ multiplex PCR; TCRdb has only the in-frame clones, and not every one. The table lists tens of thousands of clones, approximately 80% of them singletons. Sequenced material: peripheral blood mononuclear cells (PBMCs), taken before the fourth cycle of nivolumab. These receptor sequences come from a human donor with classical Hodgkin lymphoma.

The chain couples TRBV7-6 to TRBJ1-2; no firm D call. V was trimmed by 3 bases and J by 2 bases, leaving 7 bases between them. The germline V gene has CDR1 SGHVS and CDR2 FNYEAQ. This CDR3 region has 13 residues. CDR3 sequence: CASSFTENYGYTF. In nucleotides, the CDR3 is TGTGCCAGCAGCTTCACGGAGAACTATGGCTACACCTTC.

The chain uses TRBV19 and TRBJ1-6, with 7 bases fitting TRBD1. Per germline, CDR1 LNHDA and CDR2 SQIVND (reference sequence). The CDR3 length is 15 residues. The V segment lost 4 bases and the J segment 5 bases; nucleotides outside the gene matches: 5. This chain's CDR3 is CASSTPQGNNSPLHF. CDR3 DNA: TGTGCCAGTAGTACACCACAGGGGAATAATTCACCCCTCCACTTT.

The CDR3 region has the DNA TGTGCCTGGAGTGTTCCAGGGGTTGGGGCAGATACGCAGTATTTT. This sequence encodes CAWSVPGVGADTQYF. The chain joins TRBV30 to TRBJ2-3; possibly TRBD1 for D (6 bases). Germline V CDR1 and CDR2: GTSNPN, SVGIG (reference sequence). The CDR3 extends over 15 amino acids. The germline V and J ends were trimmed by 0 bases and 4 bases, with 14 bases remaining between them.

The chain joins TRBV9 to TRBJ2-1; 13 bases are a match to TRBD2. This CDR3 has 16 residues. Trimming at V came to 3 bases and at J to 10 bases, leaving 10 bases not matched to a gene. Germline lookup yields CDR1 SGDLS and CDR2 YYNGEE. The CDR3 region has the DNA TGTGCCAGCAGCGCGCAGGGACTAGCGGGGCTGGGGGAGCAGTTCTTC. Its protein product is CASSAQGLAGLGEQFF. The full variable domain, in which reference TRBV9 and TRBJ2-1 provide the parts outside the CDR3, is DSGVTQTPKHLITATGQRVTLRCSPRSGDLSVYWYQQSLDQGLQFLIQYYNGEERAKGNILERFSAQQFPDLHSELNLSSLELGDSALYFCASSAQGLAGLGEQFFGPGTRLTVL.

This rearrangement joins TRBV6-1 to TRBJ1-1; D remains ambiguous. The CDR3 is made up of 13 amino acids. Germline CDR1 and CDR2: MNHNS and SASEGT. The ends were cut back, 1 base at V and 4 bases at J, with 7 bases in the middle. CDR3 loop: CASSEGVATEAFF. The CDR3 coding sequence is TGTGCCAGCAGTGAAGGGGTCGCCACTGAAGCTTTCTTT.

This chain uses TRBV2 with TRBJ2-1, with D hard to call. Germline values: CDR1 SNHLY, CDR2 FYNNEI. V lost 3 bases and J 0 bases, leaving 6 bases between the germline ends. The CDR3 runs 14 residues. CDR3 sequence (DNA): TGTGCCAGCAGTGATAGAACCTCCTACAATGAGCAGTTCTTC. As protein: CASSDRTSYNEQFF.

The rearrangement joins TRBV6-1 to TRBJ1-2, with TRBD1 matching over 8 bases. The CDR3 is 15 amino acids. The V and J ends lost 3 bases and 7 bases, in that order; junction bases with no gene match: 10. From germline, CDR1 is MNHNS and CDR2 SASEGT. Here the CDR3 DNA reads TGTGCCAGCAGTGACAATCGGCAGGGGGCGGCTGGCTACACCTTC. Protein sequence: CASSDNRQGAAGYTF.

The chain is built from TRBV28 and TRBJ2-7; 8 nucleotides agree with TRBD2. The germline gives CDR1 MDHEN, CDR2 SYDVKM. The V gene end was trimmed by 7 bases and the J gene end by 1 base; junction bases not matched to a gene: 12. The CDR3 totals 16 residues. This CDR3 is CASIPGWRGDSYEQYF. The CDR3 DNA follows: TGTGCCAGCATCCCTGGGTGGCGGGGGGATTCCTACGAGCAGTACTTC. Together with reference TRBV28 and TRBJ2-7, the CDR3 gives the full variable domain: DVKVTQSSRYLVKRTGEKVFLECVQDMDHENMFWYRQDPGLGLRLIYFSYDVKMKEKGDIPEGYSVSREKKERFSLILESASTNQTSMYLCASIPGWRGDSYEQYFGPGTRLTVT.

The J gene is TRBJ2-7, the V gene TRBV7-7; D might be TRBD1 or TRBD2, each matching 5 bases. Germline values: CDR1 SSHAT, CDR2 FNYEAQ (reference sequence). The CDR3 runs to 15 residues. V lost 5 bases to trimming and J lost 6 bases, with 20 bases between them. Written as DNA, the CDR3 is TGTGCCAGCAGCCCGGCACCGGGACCGAGCGGCGAGCAGTACTTC. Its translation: CASSPAPGPSGEQYF. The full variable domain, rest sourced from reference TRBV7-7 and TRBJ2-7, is GAGVSQSPRYKVTKRGQDVTLRCDPISSHATLYWYQQALGQGPEFLTYFNYEAQPDKSGLPSDRFSAERPEGSISTLTIQRTEQRDSAMYRCASSPAPGPSGEQYFGPGTRLTVT.

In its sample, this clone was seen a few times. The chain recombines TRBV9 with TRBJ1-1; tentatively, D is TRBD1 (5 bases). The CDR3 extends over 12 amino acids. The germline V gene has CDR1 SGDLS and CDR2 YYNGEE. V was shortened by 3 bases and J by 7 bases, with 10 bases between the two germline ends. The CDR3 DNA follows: TGTGCCAGCAGCGGCACTGGGGGTGAAGCTTTCTTT. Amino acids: CASSGTGGEAFF.

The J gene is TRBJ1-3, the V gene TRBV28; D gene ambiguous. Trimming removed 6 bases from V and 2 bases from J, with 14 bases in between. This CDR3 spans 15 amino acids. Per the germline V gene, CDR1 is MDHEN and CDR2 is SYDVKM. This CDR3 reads CASSILPRAGNTIYF. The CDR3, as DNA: TGTGCCAGCAGCATTTTACCTAGAGCTGGAAACACCATATATTTT.

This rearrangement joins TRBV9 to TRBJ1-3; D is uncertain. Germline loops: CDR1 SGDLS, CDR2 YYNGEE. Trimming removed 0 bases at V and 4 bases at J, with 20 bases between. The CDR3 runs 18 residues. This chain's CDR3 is CASSVATWGSGRGNTIYF. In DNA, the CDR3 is TGTGCCAGCAGCGTAGCTACGTGGGGTTCGGGGAGAGGAAACACCATATATTTT. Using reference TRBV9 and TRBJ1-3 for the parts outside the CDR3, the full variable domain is DSGVTQTPKHLITATGQRVTLRCSPRSGDLSVYWYQQSLDQGLQFLIQYYNGEERAKGNILERFSAQQFPDLHSELNLSSLELGDSALYFCASSVATWGSGRGNTIYFGEGSWLTVV.

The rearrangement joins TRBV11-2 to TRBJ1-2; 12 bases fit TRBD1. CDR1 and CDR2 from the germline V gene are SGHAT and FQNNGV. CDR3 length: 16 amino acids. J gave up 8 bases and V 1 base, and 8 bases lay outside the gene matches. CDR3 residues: CASSLVFGTGGQGYTF. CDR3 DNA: TGTGCCAGCAGCTTAGTATTCGGGACAGGGGGCCAAGGCTACACCTTC.

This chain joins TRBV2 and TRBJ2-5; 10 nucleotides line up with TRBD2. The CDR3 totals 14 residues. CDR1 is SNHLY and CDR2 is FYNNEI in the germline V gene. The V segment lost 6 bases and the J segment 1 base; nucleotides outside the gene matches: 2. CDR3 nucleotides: TGTGCCAGCAGCCTAGCGGGGGTCCAAGAGACCCAGTACTTC. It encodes CASSLAGVQETQYF.

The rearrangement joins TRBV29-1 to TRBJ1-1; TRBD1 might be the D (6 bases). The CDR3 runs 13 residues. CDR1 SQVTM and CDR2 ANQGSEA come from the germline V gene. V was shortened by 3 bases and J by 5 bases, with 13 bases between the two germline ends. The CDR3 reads CSVDYREGTEAFF. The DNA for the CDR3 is TGCAGCGTTGATTACAGGGAGGGGACTGAAGCTTTCTTT.

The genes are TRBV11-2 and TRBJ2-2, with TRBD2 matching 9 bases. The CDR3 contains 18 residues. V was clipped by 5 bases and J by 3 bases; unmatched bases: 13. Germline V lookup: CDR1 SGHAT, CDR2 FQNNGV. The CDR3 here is CASSQIYQRLADTGELFF. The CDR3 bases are TGTGCCAGCAGCCAGATTTATCAAAGACTAGCGGACACCGGGGAGCTGTTTTTT.

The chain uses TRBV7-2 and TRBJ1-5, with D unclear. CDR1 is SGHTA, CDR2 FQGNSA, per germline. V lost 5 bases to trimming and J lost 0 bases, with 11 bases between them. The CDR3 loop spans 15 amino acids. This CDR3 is CASSQGIFSNQPQHF. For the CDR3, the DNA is TGTGCCAGCAGCCAAGGGATCTTTAGCAATCAGCCCCAGCATTTT.

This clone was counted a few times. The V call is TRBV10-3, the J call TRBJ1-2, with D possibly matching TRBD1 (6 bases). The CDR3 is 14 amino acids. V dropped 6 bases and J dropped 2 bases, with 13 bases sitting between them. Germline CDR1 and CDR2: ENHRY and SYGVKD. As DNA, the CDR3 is TGTGCCATCAGCGAGGGGGGTTGGAACTATGGCTACACCTTC. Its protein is CAISEGGWNYGYTF.

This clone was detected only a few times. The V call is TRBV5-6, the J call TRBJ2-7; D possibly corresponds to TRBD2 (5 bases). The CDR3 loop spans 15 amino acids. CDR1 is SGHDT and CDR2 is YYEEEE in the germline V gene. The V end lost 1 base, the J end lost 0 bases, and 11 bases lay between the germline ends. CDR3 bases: TGTGCCAGCAGCTTGTTGAGGGTTAGCTCCTACGAGCAGTACTTC. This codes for CASSLLRVSSYEQYF.